The 24 T cell receptor beta chains below come from one sample, sequenced in a study of T cells in localized non-small cell lung cancer. Produced via immunoSEQ multiplex PCR; TCRdb's table is partial and in-frame only. The sample carries 86,000 or so clones, roughly 81% recorded once. This specimen was peripheral blood, taken before any cancer treatment. The source is a man aged 35 to 69 with stage I lung adenocarcinoma.

The V call is TRBV18, the J call TRBJ1-5; no reliable D call. CDR3 length equals 16 residues. CDR1 and CDR2 (germline): KGHSH, LQKENI. Trimming shortened V by 3 bases and J by 0 bases, and 12 bases separated the two germline ends. The CDR3 reads CASSPSTGNSNQPQHF. Here the CDR3 DNA reads TGTGCCAGCTCACCCTCGACGGGAAATAGCAATCAGCCCCAGCATTTT.

The CDR3, as DNA: TGTGCCAGCTGGGGAGGATCTCGAGACACCATATATTTT. The encoded protein is CASWGGSRDTIYF. The chain uses TRBV6-1 and TRBJ1-3; D remains unclear. Germline CDR1 reads MNHNS; CDR2 reads SASEGT. Trimming removed 8 bases from V and 8 bases from J, with 16 bases in between. This CDR3 is built from 13 residues.

The J gene is TRBJ1-4, the V gene TRBV5-1, with D possibly TRBD1 on 5 matching bases. The CDR3 has 15 amino acids. V was trimmed by 0 bases and J by 6 bases, leaving 12 bases between them. Germline lookup yields CDR1 SGHRS and CDR2 YFSETQ. The CDR3 nucleotides are TGCGCCAGCAGCTTGGCCGCAGGGCAGCATGAAAAACTGTTTTTT. Translating gives CASSLAAGQHEKLFF.

The rearrangement joins TRBV2 to TRBJ2-3, with a weak D call TRBD2 (5 bases). V gave up 6 bases and J gave up 3 bases, with 7 bases separating them. Germline loops: CDR1 SNHLY, CDR2 FYNNEI. CDR3 length equals 12 residues. The CDR3 region is CASRWETDTQYF. CDR3 in DNA: TGTGCCAGCAGATGGGAGACAGATACGCAGTATTTT.

The CDR3 here is CASSTQGQTNSPLHF. The CDR3 region has the DNA TGTGCCAGCAGCACACAGGGACAGACGAATTCACCCCTCCACTTT. The genes are TRBV6-1 and TRBJ1-6, with 7 bases aligning to TRBD1. The J segment lost 7 bases and the V segment lost 6 bases, leaving 9 bases of the junction unmatched. The CDR3 length is 15 residues. Germline V CDR1 and CDR2: MNHNS, SASEGT.

The V call is TRBV30, the J call TRBJ1-1; 10 nucleotides match TRBD1. Germline V gene lookup returns CDR1 GTSNPN and CDR2 SVGIG (reference sequence). J gave up 10 bases and V 5 bases, and 10 bases lay outside the gene matches. CDR3 length: 13 amino acids. For the CDR3, the DNA is TGTGCCTGGTCTAGTCCGGGACAGGGGTCAGCTTTCTTT. This codes for CAWSSPGQGSAFF.

This sequence joins TRBV9 and TRBJ2-7, with 9 bases aligning to TRBD1. Trimming took 4 bases from V and 5 from J; bases not matched to a gene: 10. The CDR3 runs to 15 residues. Germline CDR1 and CDR2: SGDLS and YYNGEE. The DNA for the CDR3 is TGTGCCAGCAGCCAAACCGGGACAGGGAGAGACGAGCAGTACTTC. Translating it yields CASSQTGTGRDEQYF. The full variable domain, with the rest looked up from reference TRBV9 and TRBJ2-7, is DSGVTQTPKHLITATGQRVTLRCSPRSGDLSVYWYQQSLDQGLQFLIQYYNGEERAKGNILERFSAQQFPDLHSELNLSSLELGDSALYFCASSQTGTGRDEQYFGPGTRLTVT.

The chain links TRBV2 to TRBJ2-5; D remains ambiguous. CDR1 and CDR2 from the germline V gene are SNHLY and FYNNEI. V lost 6 bases, J lost 2 bases, and 4 bases lay in between. The CDR3 is 11 residues long. As DNA, the CDR3 is TGTGCCAGCAGCGGACAAGAGACCCAGTACTTC. It is translated as CASSGQETQYF.

V is TRBV18 and J is TRBJ2-2, with D perhaps TRBD1 (6 bases). V dropped 2 bases and J dropped 5 bases, with 15 bases sitting between them. Germline V CDR1 and CDR2: KGHSH, LQKENI. The CDR3 extends over 16 amino acids. The CDR3 loop is CASSPGGGLRTGELFF. In DNA, the CDR3 is TGTGCCAGCTCACCAGGGGGCGGGCTACGGACCGGGGAGCTGTTTTTT.

The chain is built from TRBV5-6 and TRBJ2-3, with D unclear. Germline V gives CDR1 SGHDT, CDR2 YYEEEE. V was cut by 4 bases and J by 0 bases, with 15 bases left in between. This CDR3 contains 16 residues. The CDR3 nucleotides are TGTGCCAGCAGCACGCTCAGTAAATATAGCACAGATACGCAGTATTTT. Protein sequence: CASSTLSKYSTDTQYF.

The rearrangement links TRBV5-1 to TRBJ2-5; no firm D call. The germline CDR1 and CDR2 sequences are SGHRS and YFSETQ. V lost 4 bases to trimming and J lost 2 bases, with 9 bases between them. The CDR3 extends over 13 amino acids. The CDR3 DNA reads as TGCGCCAGCAGCCAAGGTTGGCAAGAGACCCAGTACTTC. The encoded protein is CASSQGWQETQYF.

This clone is a singleton in its sample. This chain connects TRBV6-5 to TRBJ2-2; unclear D gene. The germline V and J ends were trimmed by 10 bases and 6 bases, with 21 bases remaining between them. The CDR3 runs 15 residues. CDR1 is MNHEY, CDR2 SVGAGI, per germline. The CDR3 DNA reads TGTGCCACCAATAACGTGGGGATGGGCGCCGGGGAGCTGTTTTTT. This translates into CATNNVGMGAGELFF.

This clone came up once. V is TRBV5-1 and J is TRBJ2-7, with unresolved D. Trimming stripped 0 bases from V and 7 bases from J, with 23 bases between. Germline V gene sequence: CDR1 SGHRS, CDR2 YFSETQ. The CDR3 has 17 residues. In nucleotides, the CDR3 is TGCGCCAGCAGCTTGGAAGAGGAGAACAGTCCTGGGCGAGAGCAGTACTTC. It codes for CASSLEEENSPGREQYF.

V gene TRBV2 combines with J gene TRBJ2-5; D gene uncertain. Germline V lookup: CDR1 SNHLY, CDR2 FYNNEI. The V and J ends lost 0 bases and 5 bases respectively, with 7 bases between them. This CDR3 is 13 amino acids long. The CDR3 protein is CASSEAPLETQYF. DNA for the CDR3: TGTGCCAGCAGTGAAGCGCCCCTGGAGACCCAGTACTTC.

This clone was counted once. V usage is TRBV28 and J usage is TRBJ1-5; possibly TRBD1 for D (6 bases). The CDR3 contains 15 residues. Germline loops: CDR1 MDHEN, CDR2 SYDVKM. V shed 3 bases and J shed 2 bases, with 11 bases lying between them. The CDR3 DNA is TGTGCCAGCAGTTTTCAGGGGCTAGGCAATCAGCCCCAGCATTTT. Protein sequence: CASSFQGLGNQPQHF.

A single count supports this clone. This chain links TRBV18 with TRBJ1-5, with 7 bases that match TRBD1. The CDR3 spans 14 residues. Germline assignment: CDR1 KGHSH and CDR2 LQKENI. J gave up 7 bases and V 3 bases, and 6 bases lay outside the gene matches. DNA of the CDR3: TGTGCCAGCTCACCTTCAGGGGGGGAACAGCCCCAGCATTTT. Amino acids: CASSPSGGEQPQHF. The full variable domain, in which reference TRBV18 and TRBJ1-5 provide the parts outside the CDR3, is NAGVMQNPRHLVRRRGQEARLRCSPMKGHSHVYWYRQLPEEGLKFMVYLQKENIIDESGMPKERFSAEFPKEGPSILRIQQVVRGDSAAYFCASSPSGGEQPQHFGDGTRLSIL.

The chain combines TRBV6-5 with TRBJ2-5; 7 nucleotides agree with TRBD1. The CDR3 runs to 15 residues. The germline V gene encodes CDR1 MNHEY and CDR2 SVGAGI. Trimming cost V 0 bases and J 4 bases; bases outside gene matches: 5. The CDR3 region is CASSYSGGRGETQYF. The CDR3 DNA sequence: TGTGCCAGCAGTTACTCAGGGGGCAGGGGAGAGACCCAGTACTTC.

On this clone: Relative to the germline gene, one junction end is altered; a read error may explain this. The chain combines TRBV10-1 with TRBJ2-3; 12 bases line up with TRBD2. The germline V gene encodes CDR1 WNHNN and CDR2 SYGVQD (reference sequence). This CDR3 is 15 amino acids long. The CDR3 sequence is CASSEWASGRATVHF. The CDR3, as DNA: TGCGCCAGCAGTGAGTGGGCTAGCGGGAGGGCTACCGTGCATTTT.

The chain employs TRBV5-1 and TRBJ2-7; 12 nucleotides align to TRBD2. V trimming: 2 bases; J trimming: 8 bases; junction bases outside the gene matches: 8. The CDR3 consists of 15 residues. CDR1 and CDR2 from the germline V gene are SGHRS and YFSETQ. CDR3 sequence reads: CASSLTLAGGGKQYF. The CDR3, as DNA: TGCGCCAGCAGCTTAACCCTAGCGGGAGGGGGTAAGCAGTACTTC.

This chain connects TRBV6-5 to TRBJ1-1, with a possible D match to TRBD1 (5 bases). Trimming pared 4 bases from V and 0 bases from J, leaving 9 bases between. CDR3 size: 14 residues. The germline gives CDR1 MNHEY, CDR2 SVGAGI. The CDR3 loop reads CASSSWGMNTEAFF. The CDR3 DNA reads as TGTGCCAGCAGTTCGTGGGGGATGAACACTGAAGCTTTCTTT.

The chain joins TRBV7-2 to TRBJ2-7; tentatively, D is TRBD2 (7 bases). CDR1 and CDR2 (germline): SGHTA, FQGNSA. V was cut by 2 bases and J by 5 bases, with 16 bases left in between. The CDR3 covers 15 residues. The DNA of the CDR3 is TGTGCCAGCAGCTTAAGGAAGGGGGGGTTCCACGAGCAGTACTTC. The encoded protein is CASSLRKGGFHEQYF.

The chain couples TRBV15 to TRBJ2-1, with D perhaps TRBD1 (6 bases). The CDR3 consists of 13 residues. CDR1 and CDR2 (germline): LNHNV, YYDKDF (reference sequence). Trimming cost V 0 bases and J 12 bases, with 12 bases left between them. This CDR3 reads CATSRDVGAGQFF. In DNA, the CDR3 is TGTGCCACCAGCAGAGATGTGGGGGCAGGGCAGTTCTTC.

This clone is termed medium-sized. The chain combines TRBV9 with TRBJ2-1; D possibly corresponds to TRBD2 (6 bases). The length of the CDR3 is 15 residues. Trimming shortened V by 0 bases and J by 4 bases, and 11 bases separated the two germline ends. Germline V gene data show CDR1 as SGDLS and CDR2 as YYNGEE. CDR3 in DNA: TGTGCCAGCAGCGTAGACGGGAGTAATTACAATGAGCAGTTCTTC. This codes for CASSVDGSNYNEQFF.

About this clone: The germline gene is not matched at one end of the junction; a read error may be the cause. The chain is built from TRBV18 and TRBJ1-5; D uncertain. From germline, CDR1 is KGHSH and CDR2 LQKENI. The CDR3 is 12 amino acids. CDR3 coding DNA: TGTGCCAGCTCACGAGACAATAAGCCCCAGCATTTT. It encodes CASSRDNKPQHF.